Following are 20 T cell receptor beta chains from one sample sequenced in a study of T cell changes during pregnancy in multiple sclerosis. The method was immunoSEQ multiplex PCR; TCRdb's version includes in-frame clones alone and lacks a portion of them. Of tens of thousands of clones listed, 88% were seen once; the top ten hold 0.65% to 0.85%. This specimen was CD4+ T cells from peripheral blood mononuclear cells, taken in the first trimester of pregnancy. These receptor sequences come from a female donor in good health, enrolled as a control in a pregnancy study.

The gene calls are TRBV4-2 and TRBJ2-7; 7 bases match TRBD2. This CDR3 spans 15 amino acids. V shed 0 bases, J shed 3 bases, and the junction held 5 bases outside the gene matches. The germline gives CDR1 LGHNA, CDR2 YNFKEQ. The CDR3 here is CASSQEGGRSYEQYF. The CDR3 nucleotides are TGTGCCAGCAGCCAAGAAGGCGGGAGAAGCTACGAGCAGTACTTC.

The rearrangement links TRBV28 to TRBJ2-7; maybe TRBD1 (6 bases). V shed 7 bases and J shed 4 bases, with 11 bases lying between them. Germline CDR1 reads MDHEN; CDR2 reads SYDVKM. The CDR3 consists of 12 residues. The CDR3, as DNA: TGTGCCAGCACAGGGGCACCTTACGAGCAGTACTTC. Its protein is CASTGAPYEQYF.

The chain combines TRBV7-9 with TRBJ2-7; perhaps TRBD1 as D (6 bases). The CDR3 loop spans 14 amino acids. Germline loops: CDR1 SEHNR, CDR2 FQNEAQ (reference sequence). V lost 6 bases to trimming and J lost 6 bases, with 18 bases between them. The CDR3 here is CASSWDTRSTEQYF. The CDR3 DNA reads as TGTGCCAGCAGTTGGGACACTCGTTCGACCGAGCAGTACTTC.

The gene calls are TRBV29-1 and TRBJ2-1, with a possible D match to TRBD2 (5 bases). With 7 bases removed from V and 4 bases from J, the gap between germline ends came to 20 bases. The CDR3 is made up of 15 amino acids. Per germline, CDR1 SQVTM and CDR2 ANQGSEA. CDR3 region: CSAAWRRTSYNEQFF. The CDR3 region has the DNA TGCAGCGCCGCGTGGCGGAGGACTTCGTACAATGAGCAGTTCTTC.

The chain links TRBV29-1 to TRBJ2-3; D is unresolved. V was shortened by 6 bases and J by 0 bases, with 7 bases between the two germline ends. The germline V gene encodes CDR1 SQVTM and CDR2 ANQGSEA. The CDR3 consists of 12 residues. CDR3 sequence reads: CSVGESTDTQYF. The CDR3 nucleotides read TGCAGCGTCGGAGAGAGCACAGATACGCAGTATTTT.

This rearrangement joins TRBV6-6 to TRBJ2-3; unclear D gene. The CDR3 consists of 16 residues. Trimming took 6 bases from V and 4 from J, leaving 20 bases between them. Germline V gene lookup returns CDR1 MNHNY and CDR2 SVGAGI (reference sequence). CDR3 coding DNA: TGTGCCAGCAGCCAACGACCGGCTAGAGGCTCAGATACGCAGTATTTT. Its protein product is CASSQRPARGSDTQYF.

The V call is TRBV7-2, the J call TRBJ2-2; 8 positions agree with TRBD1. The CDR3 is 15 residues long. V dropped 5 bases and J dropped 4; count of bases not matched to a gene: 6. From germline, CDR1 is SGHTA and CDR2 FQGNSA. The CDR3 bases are TGTGCCAGCAGCGGCGACAGGGGTAGCACCGGGGAGCTGTTTTTT. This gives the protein CASSGDRGSTGELFF.

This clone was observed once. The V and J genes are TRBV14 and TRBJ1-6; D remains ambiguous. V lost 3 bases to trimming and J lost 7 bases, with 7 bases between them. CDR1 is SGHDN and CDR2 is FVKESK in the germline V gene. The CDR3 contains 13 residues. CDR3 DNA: TGTGCCAGCAGCCACGGGAGAAATTCACCCCTCCACTTT. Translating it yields CASSHGRNSPLHF.

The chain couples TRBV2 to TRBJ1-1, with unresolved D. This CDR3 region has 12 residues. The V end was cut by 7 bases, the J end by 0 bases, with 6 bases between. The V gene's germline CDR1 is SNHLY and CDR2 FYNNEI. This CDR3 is CASISVNTEAFF. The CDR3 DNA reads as TGTGCCAGCATTTCAGTGAACACTGAAGCTTTCTTT.

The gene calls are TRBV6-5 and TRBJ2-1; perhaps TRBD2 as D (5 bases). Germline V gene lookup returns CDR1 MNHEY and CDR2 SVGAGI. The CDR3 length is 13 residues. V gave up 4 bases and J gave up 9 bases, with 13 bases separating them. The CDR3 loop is CASSFNPEGEQFF. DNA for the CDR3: TGTGCCAGCAGTTTTAACCCCGAGGGTGAGCAGTTCTTC.

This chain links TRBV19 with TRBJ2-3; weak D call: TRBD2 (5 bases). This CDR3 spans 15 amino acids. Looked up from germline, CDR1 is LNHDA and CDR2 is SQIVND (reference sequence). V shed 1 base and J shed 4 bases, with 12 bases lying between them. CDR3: CASSIVLDSSDTQYF. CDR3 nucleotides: TGTGCCAGTAGTATAGTGCTGGACTCTTCAGATACGCAGTATTTT.

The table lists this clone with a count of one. In DNA form, the CDR3 reads TGTGCCAGCAGTTTTGCTGGGACAGGGGGCCGAGGGAATTCACCCCTCCACTTT. This encodes CASSFAGTGGRGNSPLHF. The chain carries TRBV27 and TRBJ1-6, with 12 bases aligning to TRBD1. This CDR3 has 18 residues. Germline V lookup: CDR1 MNHEY, CDR2 SMNVEV (reference sequence). With V trimmed by 3 bases and J by 7 bases, 10 bases remained unmatched.

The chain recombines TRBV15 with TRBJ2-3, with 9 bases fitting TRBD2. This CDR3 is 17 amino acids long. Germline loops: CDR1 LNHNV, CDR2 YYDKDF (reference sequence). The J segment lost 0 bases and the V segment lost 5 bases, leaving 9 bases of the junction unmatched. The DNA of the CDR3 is TGTGCCACCAGCTTCCCCCCTAGCGGGGTAAGCACAGATACGCAGTATTTT. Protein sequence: CATSFPPSGVSTDTQYF.

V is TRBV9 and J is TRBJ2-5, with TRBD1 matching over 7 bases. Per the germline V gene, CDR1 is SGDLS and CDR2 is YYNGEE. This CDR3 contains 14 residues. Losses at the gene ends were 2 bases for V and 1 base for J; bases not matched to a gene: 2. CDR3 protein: CASSVGQVQETQYF. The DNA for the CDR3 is TGTGCCAGCAGCGTTGGACAGGTCCAAGAGACCCAGTACTTC.

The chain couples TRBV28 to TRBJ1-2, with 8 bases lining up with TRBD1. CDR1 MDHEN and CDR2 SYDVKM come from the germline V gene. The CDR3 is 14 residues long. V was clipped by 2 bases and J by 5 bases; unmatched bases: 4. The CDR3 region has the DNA TGTGCCAGCAGTTTACCCGGACAGGGTTATGGCTACACCTTC. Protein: CASSLPGQGYGYTF.

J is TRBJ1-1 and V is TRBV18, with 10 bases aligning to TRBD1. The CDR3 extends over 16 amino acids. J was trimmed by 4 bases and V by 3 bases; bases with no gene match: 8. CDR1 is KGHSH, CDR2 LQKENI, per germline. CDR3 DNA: TGTGCCAGCTCACCTGGGACAGGGGAGTGGGGCACTGAAGCTTTCTTT. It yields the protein CASSPGTGEWGTEAFF.

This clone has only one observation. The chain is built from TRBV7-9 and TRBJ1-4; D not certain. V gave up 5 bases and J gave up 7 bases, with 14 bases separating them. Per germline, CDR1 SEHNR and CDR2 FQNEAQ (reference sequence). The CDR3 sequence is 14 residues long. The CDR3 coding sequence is TGTGCCAGCAGCCCTTTCGGTGCGCGTGAAAAACTGTTTTTT. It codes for CASSPFGAREKLFF.

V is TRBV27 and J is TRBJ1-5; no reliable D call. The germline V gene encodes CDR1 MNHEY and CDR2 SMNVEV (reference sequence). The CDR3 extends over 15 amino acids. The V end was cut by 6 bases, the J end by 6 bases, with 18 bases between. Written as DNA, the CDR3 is TGTGCCAGCAGACCCTGGGCCGGAGGGAGTCAGCCCCAGCATTTT. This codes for CASRPWAGGSQPQHF.

The CDR3 DNA follows: TGTGCCAGCAGTTACGACCGAGGGACCCAGTACTTC. Protein product: CASSYDRGTQYF. The rearrangement links TRBV6-5 to TRBJ2-5; D is ambiguous. The CDR3 spans 12 residues. The ends were cut back, 2 bases at V and 7 bases at J, with 8 bases in the middle. Germline V gives CDR1 MNHEY, CDR2 SVGAGI.

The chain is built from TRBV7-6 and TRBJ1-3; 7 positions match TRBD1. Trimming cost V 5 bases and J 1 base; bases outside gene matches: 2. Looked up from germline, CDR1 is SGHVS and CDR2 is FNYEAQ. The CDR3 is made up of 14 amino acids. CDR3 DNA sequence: TGTGCCAGCAGCCAGGGGGTTTCTGGAAACACCATATATTTT. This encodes CASSQGVSGNTIYF.